This TCR beta chain was captured in a study of blood T cell repertoires in COVID-19. The overall study: Specimens from acute and convalescent COVID-19 originated in the United States, Italy and Spain.

The CDR3 is 15 amino acids. Looked up from germline, CDR1 is SGHKS and CDR2 is YYEKEE (reference sequence). V shed 0 bases and J shed 5 bases, with 14 bases lying between them. Source study methods: Estimation of nucleated cell counts was performed using reference gene primer amplification. Clones were sequenced by immunoSEQ multiplex PCR, and TCRdb holds only the in-frame ones, with some missing. V, J and clone size were drawn from that table, and D and trimming were deduced from the DNA. The table has about 160,000 clones, roughly nine tenths seen once. The chain joins TRBV5-5 to TRBJ1-1; no firm D call. The sequenced sample was peripheral blood. The receptor's source is a woman in her seventies with acute or convalescent COVID-19. The CDR3 reads CASSLAWGGGTEAFF. In DNA, the CDR3 is TGTGCCAGCAGCTTGGCCTGGGGAGGAGGGACTGAAGCTTTCTTT.